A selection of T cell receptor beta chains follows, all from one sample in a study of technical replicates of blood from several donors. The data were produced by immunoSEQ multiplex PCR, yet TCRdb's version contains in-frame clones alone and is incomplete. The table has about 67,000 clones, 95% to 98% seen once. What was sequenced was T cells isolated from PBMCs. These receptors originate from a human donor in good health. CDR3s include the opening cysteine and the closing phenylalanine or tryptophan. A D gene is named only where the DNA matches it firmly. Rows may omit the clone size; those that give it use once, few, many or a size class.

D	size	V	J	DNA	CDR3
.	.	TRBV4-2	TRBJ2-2	TGTGCCAGCAGCCTGCGGAACCTACTAAACACCGGGGAGCTGTTTTTT	CASSLRNLLNTGELFF
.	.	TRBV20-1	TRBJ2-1	TGCAGTGCTAGAGCTATAGAGCAGTTCTTC	CSARAIEQFF
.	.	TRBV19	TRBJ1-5	TGTGCCAGTAGTGAGGACAGTTATCAGCCCCAGCATTTT	CASSEDSYQPQHF
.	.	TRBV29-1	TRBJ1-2	TGCAGCGTTGACAGGGGTTCCTATGGCTACACCTTC	CSVDRGSYGYTF
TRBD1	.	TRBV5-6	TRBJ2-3	TGTGCCAGCAGCTCGAGGACAGGGGCGGGAGATACGCAGTATTTT	CASSSRTGAGDTQYF
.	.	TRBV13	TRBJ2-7	TGTGCCAGCAGCTTAGGGGACTATAGGGGTGCCGCCTACGAGCAGTACTTC	CASSLGDYRGAAYEQYF
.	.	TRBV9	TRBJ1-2	TGTGCCAGCAGCGTAGTGCTAGACGGTCACTATGGCTACACCTTC	CASSVVLDGHYGYTF
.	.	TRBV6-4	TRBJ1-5	TGTGCCAGCAGTGATCTCTGGGGACAACTAAGCAATCAGCCCCAGCATTTT	CASSDLWGQLSNQPQHF
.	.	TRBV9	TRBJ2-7	TGTGCCAGCAGCGTAGCCAGCGGGCCCTACGAGCAGTACTTC	CASSVASGPYEQYF
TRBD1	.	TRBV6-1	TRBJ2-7	TGTGCTCTAGACAGGGATCTCGTCAAGCAGTACTTC	CALDRDLVKQYF
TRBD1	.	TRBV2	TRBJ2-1	TGTGCCAGCAGTTACGGACAGGGGCCCTACAATGAGCAGTTCTTC	CASSYGQGPYNEQFF
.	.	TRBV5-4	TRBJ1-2	TGTGCCAGCAGCTCCCCTCGTTCAGGGGATGGCTACACCTTC	CASSSPRSGDGYTF
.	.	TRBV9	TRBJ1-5	TGTGCCAGCAGCGGGGAGGGCCAGCCCCAGCATTTT	CASSGEGQPQHF
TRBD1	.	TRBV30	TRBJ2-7	TGTGCCTGGAGTGCTACAGACAGGGGAGGCTACGAGCAGTACTTC	CAWSATDRGGYEQYF
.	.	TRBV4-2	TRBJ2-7	TGTGCCAGCAGCCAAGGGGGGCAGCGGCCCTACGAGCAGTACTTC	CASSQGGQRPYEQYF
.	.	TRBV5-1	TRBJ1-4	TGCGCCAGCAGCTTTGTGGAAGGGGATGAAAAACTGTTTTTT	CASSFVEGDEKLFF
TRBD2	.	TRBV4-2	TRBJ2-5	TGTGCCAGCAGCCAAGGGACTAGCGAAGAGACCCAGTACTTC	CASSQGTSEETQYF
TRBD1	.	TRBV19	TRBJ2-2	TGTGCCAGTAGCCCGGGACAGGGGGTAGTCGGGGAGCTGTTTTTT	CASSPGQGVVGELFF
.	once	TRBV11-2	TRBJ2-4	TGTGCCAGCAGCTTAGGAGGGTACGACATTCAGTACTTC	CASSLGGYDIQYF
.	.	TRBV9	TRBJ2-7	TGTGCCAGCAGCGTTGCGGGATGGTACGAGCAGTACTTC	CASSVAGWYEQYF
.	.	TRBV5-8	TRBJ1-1	TGTGCCAGCAGCCGCCAGGTTGAAGCTTTCTTT	CASSRQVEAFF
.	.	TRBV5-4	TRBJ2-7	TGTGCCAGCAGCTTCTCAGGCTACGAGCAGTACTTC	CASSFSGYEQYF
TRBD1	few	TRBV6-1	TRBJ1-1	TGTGCCAGCAGTGAAGAGAACAGGGGGCGAGGTGAAGCTTTCTTT	CASSEENRGRGEAFF
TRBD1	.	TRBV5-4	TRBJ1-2	TGTGCCAGCAGCTTCGGACAGGGCTTTAACTATGGCTACACCTTC	CASSFGQGFNYGYTF
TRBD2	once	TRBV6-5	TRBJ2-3	TGTGCCAGCAGTTACTTTGCGGGGGACACAGATACGCAGTATTTT	CASSYFAGDTDTQYF
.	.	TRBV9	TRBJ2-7	TGTGCCAGCAGCGTAGGGACAGCTATCTACGAGCAGTACTTC	CASSVGTAIYEQYF
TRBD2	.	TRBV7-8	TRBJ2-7	TGTGCCAGCAGCACCGCGTATAGCGGGAGGGCCCACGAGCAGTACTTC	CASSTAYSGRAHEQYF
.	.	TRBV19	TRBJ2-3	TGTGCCAGTAGCTCTATAGAAACGTATACGCAGTATTTT	CASSSIETYTQYF
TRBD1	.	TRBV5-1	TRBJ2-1	TGCGCCAGCAGCGACGACAGGGGAGTGGAGCAGTTCTTC	CASSDDRGVEQFF
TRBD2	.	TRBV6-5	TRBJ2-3	TGTGCCAGCAGAAACGGACTAGCGGTGACAGATACGCAGTATTTT	CASRNGLAVTDTQYF
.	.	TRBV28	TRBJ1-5	TGTGCCAGCAGTTTAATAGGCAATCAGCCCCAGCATTTT	CASSLIGNQPQHF
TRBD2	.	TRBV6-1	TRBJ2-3	TGTGCCACGACTAGCGGGAGGACGGATACGCAGTATTTT	CATTSGRTDTQYF
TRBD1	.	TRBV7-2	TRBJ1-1	TGTGCCAGCAGCTTCGGACAGGGGGGGAACACTGAAGCTTTCTTT	CASSFGQGGNTEAFF
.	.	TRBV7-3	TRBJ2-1	TGTGCCAGCAGCTTGAGCGGGTACTCCTACAATGAGCAGTTCTTC	CASSLSGYSYNEQFF
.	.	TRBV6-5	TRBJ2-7	TGTGCCAGCAGTTTAACAGAATGGCACGAGCAGTACTTC	CASSLTEWHEQYF
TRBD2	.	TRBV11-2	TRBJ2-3	TGTGCCAGCAGATCAATAGCGGGGGGGCTGGATACGCAGTATTTT	CASRSIAGGLDTQYF
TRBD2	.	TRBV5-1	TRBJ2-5	TGCGCCAGCAGCTTCAGACTAGCGGGGGATGAGACCCAGTACTTC	CASSFRLAGDETQYF
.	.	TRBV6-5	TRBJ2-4	TGTGCCAGCAGTTACTCGAGCGGAGTAGCCAAAAACATTCAGTACTTC	CASSYSSGVAKNIQYF
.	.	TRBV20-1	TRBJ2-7	TGCAGTGCTTATGCCGGCTACGAGCAGTACTTC	CSAYAGYEQYF
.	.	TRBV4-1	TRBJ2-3	TGCGCCAGCAGCCAGGTGGGAGTGGGCACAGATACGCAGTATTTT	CASSQVGVGTDTQYF
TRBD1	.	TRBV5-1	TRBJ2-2	TGCGCCAGCGAAGACCCGGGACAGGGGGTCGCCGGGGAGCTGTTTTTT	CASEDPGQGVAGELFF
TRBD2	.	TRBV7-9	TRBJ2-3	TGTGCCAGCAGCCGCGGACTAGCGGCCACAGATACGCAGTATTTT	CASSRGLAATDTQYF
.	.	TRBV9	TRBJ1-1	TGTGCCAGCAGCGTAGTTGGGGGGGGCGAAGCTTTCTTT	CASSVVGGGEAFF
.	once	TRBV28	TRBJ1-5	TGTGCCAGCACCCTACCCCCATCGCCCCAGCATTTT	CASTLPPSPQHF
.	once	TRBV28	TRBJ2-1	TGTGCCAGCAGTAAACAGGGCAACAATGAGCAGTTCTTC	CASSKQGNNEQFF
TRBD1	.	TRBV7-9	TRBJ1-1	TGTGCCAGCAGCCGACAGGGACGATTGACTGAAGCTTTCTTT	CASSRQGRLTEAFF
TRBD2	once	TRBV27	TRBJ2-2	TGTGCCAGCAGACTAGCGGGAGGCGGGGAGCTGTTTTTT	CASRLAGGGELFF
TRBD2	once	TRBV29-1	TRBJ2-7	TGCAGCGTTGCTTTAGCGGGTGCCACCTACGAGCAGTACTTC	CSVALAGATYEQYF
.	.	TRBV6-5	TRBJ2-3	TGTGCCAGCAGCGATGGACTGGCCTTCACAGATACGCAGTATTTT	CASSDGLAFTDTQYF
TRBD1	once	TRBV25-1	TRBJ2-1	TGTGCCAGCAGTGACCCGGGACAGGGGGCTTACAATGAGCAGTTCTTC	CASSDPGQGAYNEQFF
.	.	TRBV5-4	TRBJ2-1	TGTGCCAGCACCTTGGGTGGGCTAGCGCTGAATGAGCAGTTCTTC	CASTLGGLALNEQFF
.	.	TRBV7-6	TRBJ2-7	TGTGCCAGCAGCTTGGGGGCGTTCTCCTACGAGCAGTACTTC	CASSLGAFSYEQYF